The sequence of this TCR beta chain was determined in a study of T cell responses to AZD1222 COVID-19 vaccine. Study findings and constraints: The CD4 TCRs associated with vaccination extended across spike and predominated at 160-218 and 743-854. Only five or six people who got AZD1222 tested seropositive at baseline.

Germline CDR1 is SGHTS and CDR2 is YDEGEE. The V and J ends lost 0 bases and 3 bases respectively, with 10 bases between them. The CDR3 spans 15 residues. Turning to this clone: Its antigen is still unknown.

Only in-frame clones appear in the TCRdb table, and some are missing; sequencing was by immunoSEQ multiplex PCR. This table holds approximately 92,000 clones, approximately 91% found once. J is TRBJ1-3 and V is TRBV5-8; D may be TRBD1 (6 bases). This TCR was recovered from an adult in good health. The sample here was peripheral blood, taken on day 0 of AZD1222 vaccination. The CDR3 nucleotides read TGTGCCAGCAGCTTGGAGGGGGGGTATGGAAACACCATATATTTT. Protein: CASSLEGGYGNTIYF.